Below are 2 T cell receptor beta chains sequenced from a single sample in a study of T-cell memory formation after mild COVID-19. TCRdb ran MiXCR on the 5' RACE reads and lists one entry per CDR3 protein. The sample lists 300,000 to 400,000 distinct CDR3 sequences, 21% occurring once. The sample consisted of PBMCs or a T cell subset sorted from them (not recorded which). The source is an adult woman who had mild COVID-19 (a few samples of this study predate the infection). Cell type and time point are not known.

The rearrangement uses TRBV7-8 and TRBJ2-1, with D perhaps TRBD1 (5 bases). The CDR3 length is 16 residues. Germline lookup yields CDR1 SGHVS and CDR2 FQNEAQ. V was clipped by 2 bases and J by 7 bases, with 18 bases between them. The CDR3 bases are TGTGCCAGCAGCTTAAACAGGTACAAGCTGCGGAATGAGCAGTTCTTC. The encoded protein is CASSLNRYKLRNEQFF.

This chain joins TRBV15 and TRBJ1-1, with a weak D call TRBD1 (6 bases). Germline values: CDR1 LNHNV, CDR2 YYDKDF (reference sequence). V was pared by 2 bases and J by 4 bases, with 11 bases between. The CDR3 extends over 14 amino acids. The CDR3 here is CATSRYREATEAFF. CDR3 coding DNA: TGTGCCACCAGCAGATACAGGGAGGCCACTGAAGCTTTCTTT.